The 21 T cell receptor beta chains below all came from one sample that was sequenced in a study of blood T cell repertoires in COVID-19. Repertoires were generated with immunoSEQ multiplex PCR, while TCRdb's copy carries only in-frame clones and drops some. The sample has more than 100,000 clones; roughly four fifths are singletons. Specimen: peripheral blood. The receptors shown here come from a woman aged 70-85 years with acute or convalescent COVID-19.

V usage is TRBV18 and J usage is TRBJ2-3, with D possibly TRBD1 on 6 matching bases. The CDR3 contains 13 residues. From germline, CDR1 is KGHSH and CDR2 LQKENI. With 3 bases removed from V and 6 bases from J, the gap between germline ends came to 10 bases. This CDR3 reads CASSPYREDTQYF. In nucleotides, the CDR3 is TGTGCCAGCTCACCTTACAGGGAGGATACGCAGTATTTT. The full variable domain, in which reference TRBV18 and TRBJ2-3 provide the parts outside the CDR3, is NAGVMQNPRHLVRRRGQEARLRCSPMKGHSHVYWYRQLPEEGLKFMVYLQKENIIDESGMPKERFSAEFPKEGPSILRIQQVVRGDSAAYFCASSPYREDTQYFGPGTRLTVL.

This clone ranks as medium-sized. The rearrangement joins TRBV4-3 to TRBJ1-5, with TRBD1 identical over 8 bases. This CDR3 has 16 amino acids. Germline lookup yields CDR1 LGHNA and CDR2 YSLEER. V gave up 4 bases and J gave up 5 bases; unmatched junction bases: 10. The CDR3 DNA reads as TGCGCCAGCAGCCCAGAGGCAGGGACAGGCTATCAGCCCCAGCATTTT. It yields the protein CASSPEAGTGYQPQHF.

The chain combines TRBV7-2 with TRBJ2-2; TRBD2 matches at 12 bases. Germline V gene data show CDR1 as SGHTA and CDR2 as FQGNSA. J was trimmed by 5 bases and V by 4 bases; bases with no gene match: 14. The CDR3 contains 19 residues. CDR3 residues: CASSSLDWLGLAGTGELFF. The CDR3 DNA reads as TGTGCCAGCAGCTCCTTAGATTGGCTTGGACTAGCGGGGACCGGGGAGCTGTTTTTT.

This clone was detected a few times. The CDR3 spells CASSVSRVLNTEAFF. CDR3 nucleotide sequence: TGTGCCAGCAGCGTTAGCCGGGTCTTGAACACTGAAGCTTTCTTT. V usage is TRBV7-2 and J usage is TRBJ1-1; unclear D gene. The CDR3 has 15 residues. The V end lost 5 bases, the J end lost 0 bases, and 13 bases lay between the germline ends. Germline lookup yields CDR1 SGHTA and CDR2 FQGNSA.

The CDR3 sequence: CASSEWEANTEAFF. Written as DNA, the CDR3 is TGCGCCAGCAGTGAGTGGGAGGCGAACACTGAAGCTTTCTTT. The V gene is TRBV10-2, the J gene TRBJ1-1; D uncertain. Germline CDR1 and CDR2: WSHSY and SAAADI. The CDR3 sequence is 14 residues long. V gave up 1 base and J gave up 1 base, with 7 bases separating them.

The V gene is TRBV5-1, the J gene TRBJ1-1, with a possible D match to TRBD1 (6 bases). The CDR3 extends over 13 amino acids. The germline V and J ends were trimmed by 7 bases and 7 bases, with 17 bases remaining between them. Germline V CDR1 and CDR2: SGHRS, YFSETQ. The DNA for the CDR3 is TGCGCCAGCCATCCCGGAGACAGGAGTGAAGCTTTCTTT. Encoded protein: CASHPGDRSEAFF.

This clone was seen a handful of times. The chain joins TRBV4-1 to TRBJ1-5; D may be TRBD1 (5 bases). The CDR3 extends over 14 amino acids. The germline CDR1 and CDR2 sequences are MGHRA and YSYEKL. Trimming took off 3 bases at V and 6 bases at J, with 12 bases between the two ends. CDR3 in amino acids: CASSQGSGGQPQHF. The CDR3 DNA is TGCGCCAGCAGCCAGGGTTCGGGGGGTCAGCCCCAGCATTTT.

This clone appeared once. The chain joins TRBV6-5 to TRBJ1-1; 7 bases line up with TRBD1. The CDR3 has 14 residues. Germline V gene lookup returns CDR1 MNHEY and CDR2 SVGAGI. With V trimmed by 6 bases and J by 5 bases, 9 bases remained unmatched. The CDR3 loop is CASRVLTGWTEAFF. The CDR3 DNA follows: TGTGCCAGCAGGGTTTTGACAGGGTGGACTGAAGCTTTCTTT.

V and J are TRBV2 and TRBJ2-1; D is unresolved. Trimming pared 4 bases from V and 3 bases from J, leaving 7 bases between. Per the germline V gene, CDR1 is SNHLY and CDR2 is FYNNEI. The CDR3 has 13 residues. The CDR3 here is CASSVELYNEQFF. DNA of the CDR3: TGTGCCAGCAGTGTGGAGCTCTACAATGAGCAGTTCTTC.

The J gene is TRBJ1-6, the V gene TRBV27, with 11 bases aligning to TRBD1. Germline CDR1 and CDR2: MNHEY and SMNVEV (reference sequence). The CDR3 is 16 residues long. The V segment lost 0 bases and the J segment 9 bases; nucleotides outside the gene matches: 4. The DNA of the CDR3 is TGTGCCAGCAGTTTATCGTTGGGACAGGGGGTTTCACCCCTCCACTTT. Translated: CASSLSLGQGVSPLHF.

The CDR3 bases are TGTGCCAGCAGTGAGGTGGGCAACTCCTACGAGCAGTACGTC. Translating it yields CASSEVGNSYEQYV. V is TRBV6-1 and J is TRBJ2-7; D unclear. This CDR3 is built from 14 residues. The V and J ends lost 3 bases and 0 bases respectively, with 9 bases between them. CDR1 MNHNS and CDR2 SASEGT come from the germline V gene.

The genes are TRBV14 and TRBJ2-5; 10 bases align to TRBD2. CDR3 length equals 17 residues. Germline assignment: CDR1 SGHDN and CDR2 FVKESK. V gave up 1 base and J gave up 2 bases; unmatched junction bases: 7. The CDR3: CASSQGLAGVGQETQYF. In nucleotides, the CDR3 is TGTGCCAGCAGCCAAGGGCTAGCGGGGGTTGGTCAAGAGACCCAGTACTTC.

This rearrangement joins TRBV4-3 to TRBJ1-2; unclear D gene. The germline V and J ends were trimmed by 5 bases and 3 bases, with 25 bases remaining between them. Germline lookup yields CDR1 LGHNA and CDR2 YSLEER. CDR3 length: 18 residues. CDR3 loop: CASSSPSVSGGRDYGYTF. In DNA, the CDR3 is TGCGCCAGCAGCTCCCCCTCGGTGTCGGGAGGTCGGGACTATGGCTACACCTTC.

This sequence joins TRBV19 and TRBJ2-2; 15 nucleotides agree with TRBD2. Germline V lookup: CDR1 LNHDA, CDR2 SQIVND (reference sequence). The CDR3 has 19 residues. With V trimmed by 3 bases and J by 6 bases, 11 bases remained unmatched. The CDR3 spells CASSIDSGTSGGPSGELFF. Written as DNA, the CDR3 is TGTGCCAGTAGTATCGATTCCGGGACTAGCGGGGGGCCTTCCGGGGAGCTGTTTTTT. Drawing the rest from reference TRBV19 and TRBJ2-2, the complete variable domain is DGGITQSPKYLFRKEGQNVTLSCEQNLNHDAMYWYRQDPGQGLRLIYYSQIVNDFQKGDIAEGYSVSREKKESFPLTVTSAQKNPTAFYLCASSIDSGTSGGPSGELFFGEGSRLTVL.

The J gene is TRBJ2-1, the V gene TRBV11-3; a weak D match, TRBD1 (6 bases). Trimming stripped 1 base from V and 5 bases from J, with 9 bases between. The germline gives CDR1 SGHNT, CDR2 YENEEA. The CDR3 totals 14 residues. The CDR3 loop reads CASSLAGQNNEQFF. The CDR3 coding sequence is TGTGCCAGCAGCTTAGCCGGACAGAACAATGAGCAGTTCTTC.

The genes are TRBV18 and TRBJ2-1; 9 nucleotides agree with TRBD1. V gave up 0 bases and J gave up 4 bases; unmatched junction bases: 4. This CDR3 has 16 residues. Germline-derived CDR1 and CDR2 are KGHSH and LQKENI. The CDR3 DNA reads TGTGCCAGCTCACCACCGGGACAGGGAGGATACAATGAGCAGTTCTTC. It encodes CASSPPGQGGYNEQFF. The full variable domain, with the rest looked up from reference TRBV18 and TRBJ2-1, is NAGVMQNPRHLVRRRGQEARLRCSPMKGHSHVYWYRQLPEEGLKFMVYLQKENIIDESGMPKERFSAEFPKEGPSILRIQQVVRGDSAAYFCASSPPGQGGYNEQFFGPGTRLTVL.

The chain has TRBV6-5 and TRBJ2-5; maybe TRBD2 (5 bases). The CDR3 has 13 residues. V lost 6 bases and J 5 bases, leaving 13 bases between the germline ends. Germline V gene data show CDR1 as MNHEY and CDR2 as SVGAGI. The CDR3 coding sequence is TGTGCCAGCAGACGAGAACGAGGGGAGACCCAGTACTTC. As protein: CASRRERGETQYF.

The chain has TRBV7-3 and TRBJ2-3, with D possibly matching TRBD1 (8 bases). This CDR3 comprises 14 residues. The germline V gene encodes CDR1 SGHTA and CDR2 FQGTGA. Trimming took off 9 bases at V and 2 bases at J, with 15 bases between the two ends. The CDR3 DNA reads as TGTGCCAGTGGACAGGGACTAAACACAGATACGCAGTATTTT. Its protein product is CASGQGLNTDTQYF.

This chain links TRBV4-1 with TRBJ2-1, with 7 positions matching TRBD1. The V and J ends lost 4 bases and 4 bases, in that order; junction bases with no gene match: 7. Germline lookup yields CDR1 MGHRA and CDR2 YSYEKL. The CDR3 length is 15 residues. The CDR3 DNA reads TGCGCCAGCAGCCTCGGGACAGCCTTTTACAATGAGCAGTTCTTC. Protein product: CASSLGTAFYNEQFF.

The CDR3 bases are TGTGCCACCAGTCAAGCGAACTATGGCTACACCTTC. The encoded protein is CATSQANYGYTF. The chain recombines TRBV24-1 with TRBJ1-2; unclear D gene. CDR3 length: 12 residues. Trimming removed 6 bases at V and 2 bases at J, with 6 bases between. Germline V gene sequence: CDR1 KGHDR, CDR2 SFDVKD.

This chain joins TRBV27 and TRBJ1-2, with TRBD1 matching 8 bases. After removal of 5 bases from V and 6 bases from J, the junction contained 8 bases not matched to a gene. This CDR3 has 14 amino acids. The germline CDR1 and CDR2 sequences are MNHEY and SMNVEV (reference sequence). CDR3 DNA: TGTGCCAGCAGTCTAGACAGGGGTATCAATGGCTACACCTTC. Its protein is CASSLDRGINGYTF.